This T cell receptor (beta chain) was recovered during a study of shared clonotypes between healthy human individuals. Deletions cut 0 bases from V and 0 bases from J, with 9 bases between. The germline CDR1 and CDR2 sequences are LNHNV and YYDKDF (reference sequence). CDR3 size: 15 residues. Both subsets, CD45RA+ naive and CD45RA-negative memory, were split from the CD4+ cells. The assay was immunoSEQ multiplex PCR, and TCRdb's table has in-frame clones only and misses some. The table lists about 1.5 million clones, about 98% of them singletons. Sequenced sample: naive CD4+ T cells sorted from blood. The sample's subset: CD45RA+ positively selected. This chain joins TRBV15 and TRBJ2-7; D gene unclear. This TCR came from a man aged 25-45 years in good health. The CDR3 sequence is CATSRESSVSYEQYF. For the CDR3, the DNA is TGTGCCACCAGCAGAGAATCAAGCGTCTCCTACGAGCAGTACTTC.